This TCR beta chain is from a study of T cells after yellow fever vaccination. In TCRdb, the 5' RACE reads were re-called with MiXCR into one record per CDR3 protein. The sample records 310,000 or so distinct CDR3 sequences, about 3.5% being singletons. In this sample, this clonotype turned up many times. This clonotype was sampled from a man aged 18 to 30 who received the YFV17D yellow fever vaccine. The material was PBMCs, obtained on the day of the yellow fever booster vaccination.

Here the CDR3 DNA reads TGTGCCAGCAGCCTACCTATACAGGGTGAGAACACTGAAGCTTTCTTT. It specifies CASSLPIQGENTEAFF. The gene calls are TRBV4-2 and TRBJ1-1; D might be TRBD1 (6 bases). This CDR3 spans 16 amino acids. Germline values: CDR1 LGHNA, CDR2 YNFKEQ. V was cut by 4 bases and J by 1 base, with 16 bases left in between.